The 9 T cell receptor beta chains reported below all come from one sample, sequenced in a study of CD8 T cells in Susac syndrome. Random hexamers were used to reverse transcribe roughly 0.5 to 1 ug of RNA. TCRdb itself ran the immunoSEQ multiplex PCR reads through MiXCR, one entry per CDR3 protein. The sample has a few hundred thousand distinct CDR3 sequences, about 95% seen once. The sample comprised CD4+ T cells from PBMCs. These receptors were obtained from a human donor with multiple sclerosis.

This clonotype showed up just a few times. The chain carries TRBV7-8 and TRBJ2-7, with D uncertain. The CDR3 loop spans 11 amino acids. Germline-derived CDR1 and CDR2 are SGHVS and FQNEAQ. With 6 bases removed from V and 4 bases from J, the gap between germline ends came to 7 bases. CDR3 protein: CASRFGYEQYF. The CDR3 coding sequence is TGTGCCAGCAGGTTCGGGTACGAGCAGTACTTC. Together with reference TRBV7-8 and TRBJ2-7, the CDR3 gives the full variable domain: GAGVSQSPRYKVAKRGQDVALRCDPISGHVSLFWYQQALGQGPEFLTYFQNEAQLDKSGLPSDRFFAERPEGSVSTLKIQRTQQEDSAVYLCASRFGYEQYFGPGTRLTVT.

CDR3 amino acids: CASSQTGTYSNQPQHF. For the CDR3, the DNA is TGTGCCAGCAGCCAAACAGGGACGTATAGCAATCAGCCCCAGCATTTT. The chain combines TRBV3-1 with TRBJ1-5, with D perhaps TRBD1 (6 bases). The CDR3 runs to 16 residues. The V end lost 2 bases, the J end lost 0 bases, and 11 bases lay between the germline ends. Germline V gives CDR1 LGHDT, CDR2 YNNKEL (reference sequence).

The CDR3 loop is CASSPEGAGPQHF. As DNA, the CDR3 is TGTGCCAGCTCACCGGAGGGGGCAGGGCCCCAGCATTTT. This chain connects TRBV18 to TRBJ1-5; 7 positions agree with TRBD1. Germline CDR1 KGHSH, CDR2 LQKENI. The CDR3 totals 13 residues. Trimming cost V 3 bases and J 9 bases; bases outside gene matches: 5.

V and J are TRBV4-2 and TRBJ1-2, with a possible D match to TRBD1 (5 bases). V lost 0 bases and J lost 7, with 15 bases in between. The CDR3 runs to 15 residues. Germline-derived CDR1 and CDR2 are LGHNA and YNFKEQ. The DNA of the CDR3 is TGTGCCAGCAGCCAAGATGGGCCAGGGAGAAGTGGCTACACCTTC. It specifies CASSQDGPGRSGYTF.

V and J are TRBV29-1 and TRBJ2-2, with a possible D match to TRBD1 (6 bases). This CDR3 has 16 residues. With 6 bases removed from V and 0 bases from J, the gap between germline ends came to 17 bases. Germline V gene lookup returns CDR1 SQVTM and CDR2 ANQGSEA. The CDR3 reads CSVLPTGNTNTGELFF. The CDR3, as DNA: TGCAGCGTGCTTCCGACAGGCAACACGAACACCGGGGAGCTGTTTTTT.

The chain has TRBV29-1 and TRBJ1-2; weak D call: TRBD1 (5 bases). Germline V CDR1 and CDR2: SQVTM, ANQGSEA. There are 11 residues in the CDR3. The V end was cut by 8 bases, the J end by 6 bases, with 13 bases between. The CDR3 bases are TGCAGCCTAGGGGCAGTCGATGGCTACACCTTC. It translates to CSLGAVDGYTF.

The chain carries TRBV30 and TRBJ2-7; 7 bases line up with TRBD2. Per germline, CDR1 GTSNPN and CDR2 SVGIG (reference sequence). The CDR3 consists of 12 residues. V was clipped by 0 bases and J by 5 bases; unmatched bases: 1. The CDR3 DNA follows: TGTGCCTGGAGTGTACGGGGGGACGAGCAGTACTTC. As protein: CAWSVRGDEQYF. Supplemented by reference TRBV30 and TRBJ2-7, the full variable domain reads SQTIHQWPATLVQPVGSPLSLECTVEGTSNPNLYWYRQAAGRGLQLLFYSVGIGQISSEVPQNLSASRPQDRQFILSSKKLLLSDSGFYLCAWSVRGDEQYFGPGTRLTVT.

This sequence joins TRBV18 and TRBJ1-5, with D possibly being TRBD1 (6 bases). V was clipped by 2 bases and J by 2 bases, with 10 bases between them. CDR3 length equals 15 residues. The germline V gene has CDR1 KGHSH and CDR2 LQKENI. The CDR3 sequence: CASSPVGGGNQPQHF. CDR3 sequence (DNA): TGTGCCAGCTCACCAGTCGGGGGCGGCAATCAGCCCCAGCATTTT.

This chain uses TRBV28 with TRBJ2-7; no firm D call. Germline CDR1 is MDHEN and CDR2 is SYDVKM. The CDR3 extends over 11 amino acids. V lost 2 bases and J lost 7, with 6 bases in between. CDR3 loop: CASSLEREQYF. The CDR3, as DNA: TGTGCCAGCAGTTTAGAGAGGGAGCAGTACTTC.